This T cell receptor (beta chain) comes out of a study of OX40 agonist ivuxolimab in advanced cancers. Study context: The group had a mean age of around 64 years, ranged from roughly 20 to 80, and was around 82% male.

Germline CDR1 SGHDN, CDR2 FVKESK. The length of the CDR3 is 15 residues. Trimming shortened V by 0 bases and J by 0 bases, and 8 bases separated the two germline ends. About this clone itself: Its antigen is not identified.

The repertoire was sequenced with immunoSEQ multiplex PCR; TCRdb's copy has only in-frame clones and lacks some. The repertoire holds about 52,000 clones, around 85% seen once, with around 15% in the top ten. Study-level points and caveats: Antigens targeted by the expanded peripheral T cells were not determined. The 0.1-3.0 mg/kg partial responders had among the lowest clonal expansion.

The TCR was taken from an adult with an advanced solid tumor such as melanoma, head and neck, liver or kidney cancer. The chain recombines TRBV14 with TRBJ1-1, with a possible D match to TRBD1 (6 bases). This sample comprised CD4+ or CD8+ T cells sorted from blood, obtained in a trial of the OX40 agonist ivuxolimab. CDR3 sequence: CASSQDPGVNTEAFF. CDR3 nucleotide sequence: TGTGCCAGCAGCCAAGACCCAGGGGTGAACACTGAAGCTTTCTTT.